This passage covers 23 T cell receptor beta chains from one sample sequenced in a study of neurological immune-mediated disorders. TCRdb reprocessed the 5' RACE reads with MiXCR, giving one entry per CDR3 protein. The repertoire holds approximately 44,000 distinct CDR3 sequences, with 4.5% to 7% as singletons. The sequencing sample was made of CD4+ T cells from blood. Receptors originate from a woman aged 18-29 years with multiple sclerosis.

At least ten counts were recorded for this clonotype. The chain uses TRBV12-3 or TRBV12-4 and TRBJ2-1; 10 bases are shared with TRBD2. This CDR3 region has 16 residues. V was clipped by 5 bases and J by 7 bases; unmatched bases: 11. The CDR3 DNA follows: TGTGCCAGCAGTGGAGTAGCGGGAGGAATTGGGAATGAGCAGTTCTTC. Translating gives CASSGVAGGIGNEQFF.

This clonotype was seen many times. The chain links TRBV4-2 to TRBJ2-4, with D unresolved. The CDR3 runs 11 residues. Looked up from germline, CDR1 is LGHNA and CDR2 is YNFKEQ. V was pared by 3 bases and J by 8 bases, with 5 bases between. Here the CDR3 reads CASSQLDIQYF. CDR3 DNA: TGTGCCAGCAGCCAGTTGGACATTCAGTACTTC.

This clonotype has ten or more counts. The chain is built from TRBV5-1 and TRBJ2-7; the match to TRBD1 covers 7 bases. The CDR3 consists of 15 residues. V shed 4 bases and J 3 bases; nucleotides not matched to a gene: 10. The germline gives CDR1 SGHRS, CDR2 YFSETQ. The DNA of the CDR3 is TGCGCCAGCAGCGCGAACCTACAGGGGAGCTACGAGCAGTACTTC. It is translated as CASSANLQGSYEQYF.

This clonotype was seen at least ten times. The V and J genes are TRBV20-1 and TRBJ1-2; D is unclear. CDR1 and CDR2 from the germline V gene are DFQATT and SNEGSKA (reference sequence). V was cut by 1 base and J by 7 bases, with 7 bases left in between. This CDR3 has 11 residues. The CDR3 protein is CSARVTPGYTF. The DNA for the CDR3 is TGCAGTGCTAGAGTGACTCCTGGCTACACCTTC.

The sample holds many counts of this clonotype. The J gene is TRBJ1-4, the V gene TRBV6-5, with TRBD1 identical over 7 bases. The V gene end was trimmed by 4 bases and the J gene end by 7 bases; junction bases not matched to a gene: 0. CDR3 size: 12 residues. Germline V lookup: CDR1 MNHEY, CDR2 SVGAGI. The CDR3 reads CASSSGGEKLFF. The CDR3 DNA is TGTGCCAGCAGTTCAGGGGGTGAAAAACTGTTTTTT.

The V gene is TRBV18, the J gene TRBJ2-1; D is unclear. V lost 1 base and J 0 bases, leaving 4 bases between the germline ends. Germline V gene lookup returns CDR1 KGHSH and CDR2 LQKENI. This CDR3 has 14 residues. CDR3 loop: CASSPLSSYNEQFF. CDR3 nucleotides: TGTGCCAGCTCACCACTTAGCTCCTACAATGAGCAGTTCTTC.

The sample holds many counts of this clonotype. This chain uses TRBV20-1 with TRBJ2-5; no clear D. This CDR3 has 11 amino acids. V gave up 7 bases and J gave up 0 bases, with 6 bases separating them. The V gene's germline CDR1 is DFQATT and CDR2 SNEGSKA (reference sequence). This CDR3 is CSGQYQETQYF. CDR3 nucleotide sequence: TGCAGTGGCCAGTACCAAGAGACCCAGTACTTC.

Ten or more counts support this clonotype. The chain has TRBV20-1 and TRBJ1-2; weak D call: TRBD1 (5 bases). There are 11 residues in the CDR3. Trimming stripped 5 bases from V and 8 bases from J, with 12 bases between. The V gene's germline CDR1 is DFQATT and CDR2 SNEGSKA (reference sequence). The DNA for the CDR3 is TGCAGTGCTGTGCGGGGACCCGGCTACACCTTC. Amino acid sequence: CSAVRGPGYTF.

This clonotype has at least ten counts. The chain joins TRBV6-1 to TRBJ1-2; TRBD1 aligns across 9 bases. The CDR3 totals 14 residues. The germline gives CDR1 MNHNS, CDR2 SASEGT. V shed 5 bases, J shed 7 bases, and the junction held 8 bases outside the gene matches. CDR3 sequence: CASSSTGGSRGYTF. The CDR3 region has the DNA TGTGCCAGCAGTAGTACAGGGGGCTCTCGTGGCTACACCTTC.

This clonotype was counted ten times or more. The chain combines TRBV20-1 with TRBJ1-1; 9 positions match TRBD1. J gave up 11 bases and V 4 bases, and 17 bases lay outside the gene matches. CDR1 and CDR2 from the germline V gene are DFQATT and SNEGSKA (reference sequence). The CDR3 has 15 residues. CDR3 residues: CSAKKPGQGEKGAFF. The CDR3 nucleotides are TGCAGTGCTAAGAAACCGGGACAGGGAGAGAAAGGGGCTTTCTTT.

Ten or more counts support this clonotype. The chain employs TRBV24-1 and TRBJ2-2; D ambiguous. CDR3 length equals 14 residues. V dropped 5 bases and J dropped 3 bases, with 9 bases sitting between them. The germline V gene encodes CDR1 KGHDR and CDR2 SFDVKD. Written as DNA, the CDR3 is TGTGCCACCAGTGGAATTAGTTACACCGGGGAGCTGTTTTTT. Protein: CATSGISYTGELFF.

This clonotype has at least ten counts. The V gene is TRBV28, the J gene TRBJ2-1; 12 bases align to TRBD2. The CDR3 has 16 residues. J lost 3 bases, V lost 5 bases, and 5 bases had no gene match. Germline V gives CDR1 MDHEN, CDR2 SYDVKM. Written as DNA, the CDR3 is TGTGCCAGCAGTGAAACTAGCGGGAGGCTCTACAATGAGCAGTTCTTC. Its translation: CASSETSGRLYNEQFF.

This clonotype was seen at least ten times. The chain has TRBV12-3 or TRBV12-4 and TRBJ2-2, with D perhaps TRBD1 (5 bases). The CDR3 extends over 15 amino acids. V was pared by 5 bases and J by 5 bases, with 15 bases between. The CDR3 loop reads CASSPQGQSTGELFF. CDR3 bases: TGTGCCAGCAGTCCCCAGGGTCAGTCGACCGGGGAGCTGTTTTTT.

This clonotype came up many times. The chain joins TRBV9 to TRBJ1-2, with D uncertain. Germline CDR1 and CDR2: SGDLS and YYNGEE. Trimming shortened V by 0 bases and J by 4 bases, and 13 bases separated the two germline ends. CDR3 length equals 15 residues. The CDR3 sequence: CASSVEPAGGYGYTF. CDR3 coding DNA: TGTGCCAGCAGCGTAGAGCCCGCAGGAGGCTATGGCTACACCTTC.

This clonotype came up many times. This could be a read error, since a much larger clone is one nucleotide away. The chain combines TRBV5-1 with TRBJ1-1; tentative D call: TRBD1 (5 bases). The CDR3 contains 15 residues. The germline gives CDR1 SGHRS, CDR2 YFSETQ. CDR3 bases: TGCGCCAACAGCCTCCAGGGTGGGCCCAGCACTGAAGCTTTCTTT. It specifies CANSLQGGPSTEAFF.

This clonotype was recorded at least ten times. The CDR3 protein is CSAALAGDFNEQFF. The DNA for the CDR3 is TGCAGTGCCGCACTAGCGGGGGATTTCAATGAGCAGTTCTTC. This chain uses TRBV20-1 with TRBJ2-1; 11 bases align to TRBD2. V was clipped by 6 bases and J by 6 bases; unmatched bases: 7. Germline V gene lookup returns CDR1 DFQATT and CDR2 SNEGSKA (reference sequence). This CDR3 is 14 amino acids long.

This clonotype has ten or more counts. V and J are TRBV20-1 and TRBJ2-1, with no clear D. V dropped 1 base and J dropped 6 bases, with 10 bases sitting between them. Germline V gene data show CDR1 as DFQATT and CDR2 as SNEGSKA (reference sequence). This CDR3 comprises 13 residues. CDR3: CSARALGTNEQFF. The CDR3 region has the DNA TGCAGTGCTAGAGCTTTGGGAACCAATGAGCAGTTCTTC.

The sample holds many counts of this clonotype. The V and J genes are TRBV29-1 and TRBJ1-1; D may be TRBD1 (6 bases). This CDR3 contains 17 residues. The V gene lost 3 bases and the J gene lost 10 bases, with 30 bases spanning the gap. Germline values: CDR1 SQVTM, CDR2 ANQGSEA. This CDR3 is CSVEKVPVRTARTGAFF. CDR3 coding DNA: TGCAGCGTTGAGAAGGTCCCGGTTCGGACAGCCCGAACGGGAGCTTTCTTT. Together with reference TRBV29-1 and TRBJ1-1, the CDR3 gives the full variable domain: SAVISQKPSRDICQRGTSLTIQCQVDSQVTMMFWYRQQPGQSLTLIATANQGSEATYESGFVIDKFPISRPNLTFSTLTVSNMSPEDSSIYLCSVEKVPVRTARTGAFFGQGTRLTVV.

Ten or more counts support this clonotype. The chain joins TRBV6-2 or TRBV6-3 to TRBJ1-5; 8 bases fit TRBD1. With 2 bases clipped from V and 6 bases from J, the junction kept 6 bases outside the gene matches. CDR1 is MNHEY and CDR2 is SVGEGT in the germline V gene. CDR3 size: 15 residues. CDR3: CASSYETGVSQPQHF. CDR3 DNA sequence: TGTGCCAGCAGTTACGAGACAGGGGTTTCTCAGCCCCAGCATTTT.

There are many counts of this clonotype. This chain connects TRBV7-9 to TRBJ1-2; a possible D gene is TRBD1 (5 bases). V shed 5 bases and J shed 5 bases, with 12 bases lying between them. CDR3 size: 13 residues. Germline V gives CDR1 SEHNR, CDR2 FQNEAQ (reference sequence). Here the CDR3 DNA reads TGTGCCAGCAGCCCTGGGGGGGTTTATGGCTACACCTTC. Protein product: CASSPGGVYGYTF.

At least ten counts were recorded for this clonotype. The V call is TRBV5-1, the J call TRBJ2-2; 13 nucleotides line up with TRBD2. V was pared by 4 bases and J by 5 bases, with 5 bases of the junction left unmatched. CDR1 is SGHRS, CDR2 YFSETQ, per germline. CDR3 length: 16 residues. In DNA, the CDR3 is TGCGCCAGCAGCCCCGGGACTAGCGGGGAGACCGGGGAGCTGTTTTTT. Protein product: CASSPGTSGETGELFF.

This clonotype was seen many times. The gene calls are TRBV7-2 and TRBJ1-1, with D perhaps TRBD1 (5 bases). V was shortened by 5 bases and J by 6 bases, with 10 bases between the two germline ends. CDR3 length: 12 residues. Per the germline V gene, CDR1 is SGHTA and CDR2 is FQGNSA. The DNA of the CDR3 is TGTGCCAGCAGCCACGGGACGGCTGAAGCTTTCTTT. Translation gives CASSHGTAEAFF.

V and J are TRBV5-4 and TRBJ2-2; TRBD2 agrees at 13 bases. From germline, CDR1 is SGHNT and CDR2 YYREEE (reference sequence). J gave up 11 bases and V 3 bases, and 7 bases lay outside the gene matches. CDR3 length equals 15 residues. CDR3 protein: CASSSGLAGLRELFF. CDR3 bases: TGTGCCAGCAGCTCGGGACTAGCGGGGCTTAGAGAGCTGTTTTTT.